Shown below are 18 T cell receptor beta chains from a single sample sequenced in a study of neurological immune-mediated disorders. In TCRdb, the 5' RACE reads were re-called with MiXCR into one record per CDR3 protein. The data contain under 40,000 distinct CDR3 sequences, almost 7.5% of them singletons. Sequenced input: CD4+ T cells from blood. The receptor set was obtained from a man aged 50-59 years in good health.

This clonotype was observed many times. The CDR3 loop reads CSPQAAGDLDTQYF. CDR3 nucleotide sequence: TGCAGTCCTCAAGCAGCGGGAGATTTAGATACGCAGTATTTT. The rearrangement uses TRBV20-1 and TRBJ2-3; 8 positions agree with TRBD2. The CDR3 covers 14 residues. With 8 bases clipped from V and 5 bases from J, the junction kept 12 bases outside the gene matches. The germline V gene encodes CDR1 DFQATT and CDR2 SNEGSKA (reference sequence).

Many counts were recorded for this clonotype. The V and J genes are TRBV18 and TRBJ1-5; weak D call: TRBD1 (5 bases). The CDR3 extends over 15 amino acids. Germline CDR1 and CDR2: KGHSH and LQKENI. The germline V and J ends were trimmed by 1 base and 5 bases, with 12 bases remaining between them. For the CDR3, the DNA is TGTGCCAGCTCACCACGAACAGGCGCGGATCAGCCCCAGCATTTT. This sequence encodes CASSPRTGADQPQHF. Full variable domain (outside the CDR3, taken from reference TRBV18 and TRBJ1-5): NAGVMQNPRHLVRRRGQEARLRCSPMKGHSHVYWYRQLPEEGLKFMVYLQKENIIDESGMPKERFSAEFPKEGPSILRIQQVVRGDSAAYFCASSPRTGADQPQHFGDGTRLSIL.

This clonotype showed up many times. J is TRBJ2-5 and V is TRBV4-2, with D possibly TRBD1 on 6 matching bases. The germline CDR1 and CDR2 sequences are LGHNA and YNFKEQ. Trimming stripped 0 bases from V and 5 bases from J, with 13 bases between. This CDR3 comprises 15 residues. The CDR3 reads CASSQERATGETQYF. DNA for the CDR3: TGTGCCAGCAGCCAAGAGCGGGCAACAGGGGAGACCCAGTACTTC.

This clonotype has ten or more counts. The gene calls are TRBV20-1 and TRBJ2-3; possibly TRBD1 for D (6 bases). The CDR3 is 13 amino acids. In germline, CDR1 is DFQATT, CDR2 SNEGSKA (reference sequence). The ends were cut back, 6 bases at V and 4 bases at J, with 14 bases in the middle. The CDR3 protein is CSARQAGADTQYF. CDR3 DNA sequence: TGCAGTGCAAGACAGGCCGGGGCAGATACGCAGTATTTT.

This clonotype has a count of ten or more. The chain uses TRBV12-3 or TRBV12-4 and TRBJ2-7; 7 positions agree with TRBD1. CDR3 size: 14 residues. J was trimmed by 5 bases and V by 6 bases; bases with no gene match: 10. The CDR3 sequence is CASSHQTGLHEQYF. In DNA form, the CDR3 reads TGTGCCAGCAGCCACCAGACAGGGCTCCACGAGCAGTACTTC.

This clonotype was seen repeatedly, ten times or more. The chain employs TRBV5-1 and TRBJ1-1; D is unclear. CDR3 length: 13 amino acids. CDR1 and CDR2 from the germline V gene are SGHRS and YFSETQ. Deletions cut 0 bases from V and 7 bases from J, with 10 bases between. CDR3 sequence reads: CASSLDNSNEAFF. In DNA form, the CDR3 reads TGCGCCAGCAGCTTGGACAATTCAAATGAAGCTTTCTTT.

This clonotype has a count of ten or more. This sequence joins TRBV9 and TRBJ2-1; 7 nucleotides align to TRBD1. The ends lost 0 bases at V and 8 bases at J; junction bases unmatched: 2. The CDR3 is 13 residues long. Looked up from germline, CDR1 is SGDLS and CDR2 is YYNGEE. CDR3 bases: TGTGCCAGCAGCGTAGTCCAGGGGGATGAGCAGTTCTTC. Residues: CASSVVQGDEQFF.

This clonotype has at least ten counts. This chain's CDR3 is CASSRPDREGYGYTF. The CDR3, as DNA: TGTGCCAGCAGCCGACCGGACAGGGAGGGGTATGGCTACACCTTC. This rearrangement joins TRBV4-2 to TRBJ1-2; TRBD1 aligns across 8 bases. The V gene end was trimmed by 4 bases and the J gene end by 5 bases; junction bases not matched to a gene: 9. CDR1 and CDR2 (germline): LGHNA, YNFKEQ. The CDR3 sequence is 15 residues long.

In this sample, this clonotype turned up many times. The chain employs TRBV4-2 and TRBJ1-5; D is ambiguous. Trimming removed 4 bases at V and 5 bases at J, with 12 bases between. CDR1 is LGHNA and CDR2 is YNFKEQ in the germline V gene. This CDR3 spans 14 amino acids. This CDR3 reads CASSLEGTDQPQHF. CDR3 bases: TGTGCCAGCAGCCTCGAGGGAACCGATCAGCCCCAGCATTTT.

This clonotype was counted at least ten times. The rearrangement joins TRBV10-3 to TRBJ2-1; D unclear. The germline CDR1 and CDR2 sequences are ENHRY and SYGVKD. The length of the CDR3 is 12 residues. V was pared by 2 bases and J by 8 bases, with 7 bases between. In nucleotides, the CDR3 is TGTGCCATCAGTGAGACTAATTATGAGCAGTTCTTC. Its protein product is CAISETNYEQFF.

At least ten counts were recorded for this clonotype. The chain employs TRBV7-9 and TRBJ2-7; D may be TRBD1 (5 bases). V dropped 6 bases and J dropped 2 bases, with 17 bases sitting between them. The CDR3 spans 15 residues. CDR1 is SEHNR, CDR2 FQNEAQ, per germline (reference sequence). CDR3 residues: CASSVKEQAPYEQYF. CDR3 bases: TGTGCCAGCAGTGTGAAAGAACAGGCCCCCTACGAGCAGTACTTC.

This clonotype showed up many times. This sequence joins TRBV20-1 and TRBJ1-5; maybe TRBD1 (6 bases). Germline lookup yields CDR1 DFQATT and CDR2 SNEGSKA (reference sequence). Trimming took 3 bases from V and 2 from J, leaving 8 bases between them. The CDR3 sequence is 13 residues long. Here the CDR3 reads CSASYRGNQPQHF. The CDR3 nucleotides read TGCAGTGCTAGTTACAGGGGCAATCAGCCCCAGCATTTT.

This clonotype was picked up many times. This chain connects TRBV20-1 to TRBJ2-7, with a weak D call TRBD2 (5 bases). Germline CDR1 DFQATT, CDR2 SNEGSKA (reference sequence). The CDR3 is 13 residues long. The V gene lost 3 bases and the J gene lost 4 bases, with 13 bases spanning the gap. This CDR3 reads CSASMRGPYEQYF. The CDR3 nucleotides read TGCAGTGCTAGTATGCGAGGGCCGTACGAGCAGTACTTC.

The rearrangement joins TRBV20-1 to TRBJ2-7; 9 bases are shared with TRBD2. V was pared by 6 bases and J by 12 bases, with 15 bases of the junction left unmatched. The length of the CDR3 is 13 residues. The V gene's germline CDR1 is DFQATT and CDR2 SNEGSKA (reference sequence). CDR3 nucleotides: TGCAGTGCCCGGCTTGCGGGAGGGTCCAACGGGTACTTC. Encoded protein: CSARLAGGSNGYF.

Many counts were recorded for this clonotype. This CDR3 is CASSDPGTGMMVDTQYF. CDR3 in DNA: TGTGCCAGCAGCGACCCCGGGACAGGGATGATGGTAGATACGCAGTATTTT. This sequence joins TRBV9 and TRBJ2-3; 9 bases align to TRBD1. Looked up from germline, CDR1 is SGDLS and CDR2 is YYNGEE. V shed 3 bases and J 5 bases; nucleotides not matched to a gene: 13. This CDR3 has 17 residues.

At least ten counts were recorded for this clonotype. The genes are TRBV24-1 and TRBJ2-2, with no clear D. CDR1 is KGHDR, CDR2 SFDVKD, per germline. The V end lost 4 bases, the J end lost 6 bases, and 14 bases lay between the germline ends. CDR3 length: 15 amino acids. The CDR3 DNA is TGTGCCACCAGTGACCCCCGGAGCCAGTCCGGGGAGCTGTTTTTT. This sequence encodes CATSDPRSQSGELFF.

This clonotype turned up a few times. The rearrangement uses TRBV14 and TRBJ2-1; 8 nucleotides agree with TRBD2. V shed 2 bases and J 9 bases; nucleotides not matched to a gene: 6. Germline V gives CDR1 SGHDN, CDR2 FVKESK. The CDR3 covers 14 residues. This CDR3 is CASSQQSGSVEQFF. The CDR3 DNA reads TGTGCCAGCAGCCAACAGAGCGGGAGCGTTGAGCAGTTCTTC.

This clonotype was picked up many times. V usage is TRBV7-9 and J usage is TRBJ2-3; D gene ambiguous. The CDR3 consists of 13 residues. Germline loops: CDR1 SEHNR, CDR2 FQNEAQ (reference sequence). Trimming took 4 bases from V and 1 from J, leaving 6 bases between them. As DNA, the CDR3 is TGTGCCAGCAGCTACCTTGGCACAGATACGCAGTATTTT. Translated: CASSYLGTDTQYF.